This T cell receptor (beta chain) is from a study of cytomegalovirus exposure and HLA in healthy donors. On the study more broadly: Of all 400 or so donors who were genotyped, under 90% belonged to the Caucasian-associated ancestry cluster.

Study-wide results and limits: TCR beta V- and J-gene trimming, according to a later analysis, was linked to a missense DCLRE1C variant. Usually a TCR sequence was rare, but some public TCRs were found in many donors.

The study ran its PCR with 60 Vbeta and 13 Jbeta primers. TCRdb keeps only in-frame clones here, not all; method: immunoSEQ multiplex PCR. In the table there are about 99,000 clones, more than 75% of which are singletons. A word on this clone: The antigen remains undetermined.

This receptor was identified in a woman aged 18-29 years in good health and CMV-seropositive. The sample comprised PBMCs.

The CDR3: CASSSAASGSEQFF. The DNA of the CDR3 is TGTGCCAGTAGTAGCGCGGCTAGCGGGAGTGAGCAGTTCTTC. The V gene is TRBV19, the J gene TRBJ2-1, with 10 bases fitting TRBD2. Germline V CDR1 and CDR2: LNHDA, SQIVND (reference sequence). The CDR3 totals 14 residues. Trimming cost V 4 bases and J 9 bases; bases outside gene matches: 6.